This TCR beta chain comes out of a study of OX40 agonist ivuxolimab in advanced cancers. With regard to the full study: Ivuxolimab, which targeted the costimulatory receptor OX40 (CD134), was an agonistic, fully human IgG2 monoclonal antibody. Partial responses occurred in three dose-escalation patients, of whom one had hepatocellular carcinoma and two had cutaneous melanoma. The paper covers the monotherapy dose-escalation part of the phase I ivuxolimab trial, which included N of about 56 patients. Intravenous ivuxolimab was administered to patients every 2 weeks at six dose levels: 0.01, 0.1, 0.3, 1.5, 3 and 10 mg/kg. Prior anti-PD-1, anti-PD-L1 or anti-CTLA-4 therapy was permitted, and checkpoint inhibitors had been received by about two fifths of dose-escalation patients. Of the approximately 50 dose-escalation patients, hepatocellular carcinoma was present in about 20, melanoma in approximately 15, renal cell carcinoma in 9 and head and neck cancer in 9. A male proportion of roughly 80% and a mean age of approximately 58 years, ranging from 23 to 79, were recorded for the dose-escalation cohort. The point of sequencing TCRbeta in the periphery was to test whether ivuxolimab changed TCR sequence diversity and drove clonal T-cell expansion.

To sequence the TCRbeta CDR3 region, genomic DNA was isolated from the sorted cells. The immunoSEQ Assay was used to sequence the TCRbeta CDR3 regions. In its TCRdb copy, this immuneACCESS table keeps in-frame sequences only and misses some clones. Where compared with another copy, unresolved V genes explain less than half of these, and the others have no known cause. The sample table contains about 89,000 clones; only one count was recorded for 85% to 95% of them. 0.26% of the sample goes to the ten largest clones. On this clone itself: Its antigen is unknown. The input lacks base qualities; no much larger clone sits a single base away.

After removal of 0 bases from V and 6 bases from J, the junction retains 19 bases not matched to a gene. The CDR3 measures 20 amino acids from cysteine to phenylalanine. Just the 60-base CDR3 DNA is kept, in frame starting at base 1. The germline V gene provides CDR1 LGHNA and CDR2 YSLEER. The trial excluded patients who had a history of autoimmune disease or who were on systemic immunosuppression. Peripheral blood for TCR sequencing was drawn from every dose cohort at baseline, at cycle 4 day 1 and at cycle 7 day 1. Samples were obtained from an open-label, multicenter, first-in-human phase I dose-escalation trial of ivuxolimab. Adults with locally advanced or metastatic melanoma, renal cell carcinoma, hepatocellular carcinoma or head and neck squamous cell carcinoma were enrolled in the trial. Before TCR sequencing, CD4+ and CD8+ T cells were separately sorted from peripheral blood. The research as a whole found: After ivuxolimab, CD8+ T cells had more expanded clones than CD4+ T cells on average. In the 0.1-3.0 mg/kg groups, partial responders had among the lowest normalized peripheral clonal expansion, particularly in CD8+ T cells. Which antigens the clonally expanded peripheral T cells were specific for was not determined. At doses from 0.1 to 3.0 mg/kg, clonal expansion was seen in both CD4+ and CD8+ blood T cells between baseline and week 6. Low levels of normalized T-cell clonal expansion were also seen in some nonresponding patients.

The sequences come from CD4+ or CD8+ T cells sorted from blood, collected in a trial of the OX40 agonist ivuxolimab. This receptor was obtained from an adult with an advanced solid tumor such as melanoma, head and neck, liver or kidney cancer. Rearrangement joined TRBV4-3 to TRBJ2-3, and TRBD2 matches 9 of the central bases. DNA sequence: TGCGCCAGCAGCCAAGAGCCCCCCCGCGTAGCGGGAGTGCGCGGGGATACGCAGTATTTT. This translates into CASSQEPPRVAGVRGDTQYF.